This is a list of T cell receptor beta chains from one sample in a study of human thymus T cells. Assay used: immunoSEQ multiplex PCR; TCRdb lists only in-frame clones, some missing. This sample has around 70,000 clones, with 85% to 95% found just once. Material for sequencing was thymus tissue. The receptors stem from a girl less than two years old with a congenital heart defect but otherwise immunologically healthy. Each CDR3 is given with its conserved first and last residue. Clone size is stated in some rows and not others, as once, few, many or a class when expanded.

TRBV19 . CASTPPDGGVGTDTQYF
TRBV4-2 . CASSPTVPLYNEQFF
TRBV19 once CASSTPRRGMINYGYTF
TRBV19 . CASSPKDNQPQHF
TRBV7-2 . CAILVAGGEESTDTQYF
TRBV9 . CASSVSLLSSYNEQFF
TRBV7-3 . CASSLQANTEAFF
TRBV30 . CAWKGGRGYEQYF
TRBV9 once CASSNQSGFKGNIQYF
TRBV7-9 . CASSFLGPGHSYEQYF
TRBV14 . CASSQGGGETQYF
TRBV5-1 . CASSFGGDTEAFF
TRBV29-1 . CSVEGERRELAFNEQFF
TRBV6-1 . CASSEKGPGHEQYF
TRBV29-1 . CSVDWRRERETQYF
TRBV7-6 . CASSLGSSGGLREQFF
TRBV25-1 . CASTQSGSLGADTQYF
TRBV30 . CAWRIWRENGEQYF
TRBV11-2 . CASSFRSGNTIYF
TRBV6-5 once CASSYWTGNYGYTF
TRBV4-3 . CASSQVVGDVMNTEAFF
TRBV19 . CASSIGPRTKVGNQPQHF
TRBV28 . CASRRAPAGTLTEAFF
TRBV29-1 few CSVDGQGNPEAFF
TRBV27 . CASSPLGDSNQPQHF
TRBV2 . CAAHMGGLF
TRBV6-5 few CASNNREQPQHF
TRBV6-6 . CASSWGLAYEQYF
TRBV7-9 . CASSLATSGSPTSTDTQYF
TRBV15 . CATSREGGSAPDTQYF
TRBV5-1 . CASSFPGEGIQYF
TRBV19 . CASSRSGDNQPQHF
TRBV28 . CASSYLMNTEAFF
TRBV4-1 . CASSQDLGQPQHF
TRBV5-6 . CASRGRTGAPESHGYTF
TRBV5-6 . CASSLTPNSGNTIYF
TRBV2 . CASREGEGPVEAFF
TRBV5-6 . CASSLSDRDEKLFF
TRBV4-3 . CASSQDLEGGAKETQYF
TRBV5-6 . CASSLVGTATSNYGYTF
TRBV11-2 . CATDPTGRRMNTEAFF
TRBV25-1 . CASSDEKRGATDTQYF
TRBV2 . CASSEAPLGTSDGYTF
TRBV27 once CASSLRPGRRAEAFF
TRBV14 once CASRYGDTEAFF
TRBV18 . CASSPAADTQYF
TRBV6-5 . CASSSHRYEQYF
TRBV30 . CAWMGGGYTF
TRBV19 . CASSMIRGRAQYF
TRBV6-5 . CASSYTDEAGELFF